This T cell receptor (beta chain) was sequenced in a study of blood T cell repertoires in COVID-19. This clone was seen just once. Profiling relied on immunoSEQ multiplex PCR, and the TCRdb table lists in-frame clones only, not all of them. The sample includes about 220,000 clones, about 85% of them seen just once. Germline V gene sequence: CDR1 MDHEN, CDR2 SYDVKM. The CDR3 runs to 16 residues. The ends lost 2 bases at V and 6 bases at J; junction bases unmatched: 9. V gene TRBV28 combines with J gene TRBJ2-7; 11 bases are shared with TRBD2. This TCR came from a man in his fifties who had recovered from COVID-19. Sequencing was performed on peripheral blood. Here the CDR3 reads CASSLLAGGKVFEQYF. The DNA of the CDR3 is TGTGCCAGCAGTTTACTAGCGGGAGGAAAGGTCTTCGAGCAGTACTTC. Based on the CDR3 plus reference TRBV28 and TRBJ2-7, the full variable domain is DVKVTQSSRYLVKRTGEKVFLECVQDMDHENMFWYRQDPGLGLRLIYFSYDVKMKEKGDIPEGYSVSREKKERFSLILESASTNQTSMYLCASSLLAGGKVFEQYFGPGTRLTVT.